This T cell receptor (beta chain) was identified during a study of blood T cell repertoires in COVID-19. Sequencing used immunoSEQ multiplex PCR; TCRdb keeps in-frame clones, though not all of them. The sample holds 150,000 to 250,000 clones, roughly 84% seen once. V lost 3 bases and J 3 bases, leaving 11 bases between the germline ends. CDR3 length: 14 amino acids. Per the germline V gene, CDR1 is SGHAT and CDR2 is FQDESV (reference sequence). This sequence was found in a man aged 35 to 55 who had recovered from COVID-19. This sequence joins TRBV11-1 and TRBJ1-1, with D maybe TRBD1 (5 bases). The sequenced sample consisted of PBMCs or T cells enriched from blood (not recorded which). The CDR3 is CASSFQDSYTEAFF. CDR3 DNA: TGTGCCAGCAGCTTCCAAGACAGTTACACTGAAGCTTTCTTT.